A selection of T cell receptor beta chains follows, all from one sample in a study of identical twins. TCRdb reanalysed the 5' RACE reads using MiXCR and keeps one entry per CDR3 protein. This table holds roughly 710,000 distinct CDR3 sequences, less than 7% found once. The material sequenced was naive T cells sorted from blood. These receptors originate from a man between 18 and 35 years old in good health. Both conserved end residues are part of each CDR3. The D gene is left open where the match is weak. Not all rows give a size; the values are once, few, many and, for expanded clones, a class.

V gene: TRBV24-1
clone size: many
J gene: TRBJ2-7
D gene: .
CDR3 protein: CATSPGTPYEQYF
CDR3 DNA: TGTGCCACCAGCCCTGGGACACCCTACGAGCAGTACTTC

V gene: TRBV25-1
clone size: .
J gene: TRBJ1-2
D gene: .
CDR3 protein: CASSVWGLPGYTF
CDR3 DNA: TGTGCCAGCAGTGTATGGGGCCTGCCGGGCTACACCTTC

V gene: TRBV2
clone size: few
J gene: TRBJ2-2
D gene: TRBD2
CDR3 protein: CASKLAGINTGELFF
CDR3 DNA: TGTGCCAGCAAACTAGCGGGTATAAACACCGGGGAGCTGTTTTTT

V gene: TRBV7-8
clone size: many
J gene: TRBJ2-7
D gene: TRBD1
CDR3 protein: CASSLAGQGATEQYF
CDR3 DNA: TGTGCCAGCAGCTTAGCGGGACAGGGGGCGACTGAGCAGTACTTC

V gene: TRBV29-1
clone size: .
J gene: TRBJ1-4
D gene: .
CDR3 protein: CSVEAGLGEKLFF
CDR3 DNA: TGCAGCGTTGAAGCAGGGTTGGGTGAAAAACTGTTTTTT

V gene: TRBV12-3/TRBV12-4
clone size: many
J gene: TRBJ2-2
D gene: .
CDR3 protein: CASSPHSTDTGELFF
CDR3 DNA: TGTGCCAGCAGTCCCCACTCGACAGACACCGGGGAGCTGTTTTTT

V gene: TRBV7-3
clone size: .
J gene: TRBJ1-1
D gene: .
CDR3 protein: CASSLTGGVAFF
CDR3 DNA: TGTGCCAGCAGCTTGACAGGAGGGGTGGCTTTCTTT

V gene: TRBV27
clone size: many
J gene: TRBJ1-5
D gene: TRBD1
CDR3 protein: CASREDRGSNQPQHF
CDR3 DNA: TGTGCCAGCAGGGAGGACAGGGGGAGCAATCAGCCCCAGCATTTT

V gene: TRBV21-1
clone size: many
J gene: TRBJ2-3
D gene: .
CDR3 protein: CASSILETSGATDTQYF
CDR3 DNA: TGTGCCAGCAGCATTTTAGAGACTAGCGGGGCCACAGATACGCAGTATTTT

V gene: TRBV11-1
clone size: .
J gene: TRBJ2-1
D gene: TRBD2
CDR3 protein: CASSPPPSGRVGSYNEQFF
CDR3 DNA: TGTGCCAGCAGCCCCCCTCCTAGCGGGAGGGTAGGCTCCTACAATGAGCAGTTCTTC

V gene: TRBV12-3/TRBV12-4
clone size: many
J gene: TRBJ2-1
D gene: TRBD2
CDR3 protein: CASSSLLAGYEQFF
CDR3 DNA: TGTGCCAGCAGTTCCTTACTAGCGGGCTATGAGCAGTTCTTC

V gene: TRBV9
clone size: many
J gene: TRBJ2-7
D gene: .
CDR3 protein: CASSPLGAYEQYF
CDR3 DNA: TGTGCCAGCAGCCCTTTGGGCGCCTACGAGCAGTACTTC

V gene: TRBV5-1
clone size: many
J gene: TRBJ2-5
D gene: .
CDR3 protein: CASSLVLQPQETQYF
CDR3 DNA: TGCGCCAGCAGCTTGGTATTACAGCCACAAGAGACCCAGTACTTC

V gene: TRBV20-1
clone size: many
J gene: TRBJ1-3
D gene: .
CDR3 protein: CSARVRGSGNTIYF
CDR3 DNA: TGCAGTGCTAGAGTCAGGGGATCTGGAAACACCATATATTTT

V gene: TRBV6-5
clone size: few
J gene: TRBJ1-2
D gene: .
CDR3 protein: CASSYGSGGPPPYGYTF
CDR3 DNA: TGTGCCAGCAGTTACGGCTCCGGGGGCCCTCCTCCCTATGGCTACACCTTC

V gene: TRBV12-3/TRBV12-4
clone size: many
J gene: TRBJ2-1
D gene: .
CDR3 protein: CASSLRAALEQFF
CDR3 DNA: TGTGCCAGCAGTTTACGGGCAGCACTGGAGCAGTTCTTC

V gene: TRBV11-2
clone size: .
J gene: TRBJ2-1
D gene: TRBD2
CDR3 protein: CASSLSGLAGALLF
CDR3 DNA: TGTGCCAGCAGCTTATCGGGACTAGCGGGAGCACTCCTCTTC

V gene: TRBV4-2
clone size: few
J gene: TRBJ2-2
D gene: TRBD2
CDR3 protein: CASSQEGGTANTGELFF
CDR3 DNA: TGTGCCAGCAGCCAAGAGGGGGGGACCGCGAACACCGGGGAGCTGTTTTTT

V gene: TRBV5-1
clone size: once
J gene: TRBJ2-5
D gene: .
CDR3 protein: CASIVGSVQETQCF
CDR3 DNA: TGCGCCAGCATCGTAGGGTCAGTCCAAGAGACCCAGTGCTTC

V gene: TRBV20-1
clone size: many
J gene: TRBJ2-5
D gene: TRBD2
CDR3 protein: CSARDQLAGDGETQYF
CDR3 DNA: TGCAGTGCTAGAGATCAGCTAGCGGGAGATGGAGAGACCCAGTACTTC

V gene: TRBV5-1
clone size: few
J gene: TRBJ2-7
D gene: .
CDR3 protein: CASSLVGLDLEQYF
CDR3 DNA: TGCGCCAGCAGCTTGGTAGGGCTAGACCTCGAGCAGTACTTC

V gene: TRBV3-1
clone size: .
J gene: TRBJ2-1
D gene: TRBD1
CDR3 protein: CASSLTGVGDNEQFF
CDR3 DNA: TGTGCCAGCAGCCTGACAGGGGTTGGGGACAATGAGCAGTTCTTC

V gene: TRBV20-1
clone size: many
J gene: TRBJ2-1
D gene: TRBD2
CDR3 protein: CSASLITSGTSYNEQFF
CDR3 DNA: TGCAGTGCTAGTTTAATCACTAGCGGGACGTCCTACAATGAGCAGTTCTTC

V gene: TRBV6-2/TRBV6-3
clone size: many
J gene: TRBJ2-7
D gene: .
CDR3 protein: CASLNGVLTYEQYF
CDR3 DNA: TGTGCCAGCCTAAACGGGGTCCTAACCTACGAGCAGTACTTC

V gene: TRBV30
clone size: .
J gene: TRBJ1-3
D gene: .
CDR3 protein: CAWSGGGSGNTIYF
CDR3 DNA: TGTGCCTGGAGCGGAGGGGGTTCTGGAAACACCATATATTTT

V gene: TRBV7-9
clone size: few
J gene: TRBJ2-7
D gene: .
CDR3 protein: CASSHPGGKTYEQYF
CDR3 DNA: TGTGCCAGCAGCCACCCCGGCGGCAAGACCTACGAGCAGTACTTC

V gene: TRBV20-1
clone size: .
J gene: TRBJ2-1
D gene: .
CDR3 protein: CSAGLADQRGNEQFF
CDR3 DNA: TGCAGTGCTGGACTCGCCGATCAGAGGGGAAATGAGCAGTTCTTC

V gene: TRBV12-3/TRBV12-4
clone size: many
J gene: TRBJ2-6
D gene: TRBD1
CDR3 protein: CASSPAGGGANVLTF
CDR3 DNA: TGTGCCAGCAGCCCAGCAGGGGGTGGGGCCAACGTCCTGACTTTC

V gene: TRBV5-6
clone size: .
J gene: TRBJ2-5
D gene: TRBD2
CDR3 protein: CASSLGRTRYF
CDR3 DNA: TGTGCCAGCAGCTTGGGACGGACTAGGTACTTC

V gene: TRBV5-1
clone size: many
J gene: TRBJ2-1
D gene: TRBD2
CDR3 protein: CASHTSGPYNEQFF
CDR3 DNA: TGCGCCAGCCACACTAGCGGCCCCTACAATGAGCAGTTCTTC

V gene: TRBV3-1
clone size: .
J gene: TRBJ1-1
D gene: .
CDR3 protein: CASSHVKTSMNTEAFF
CDR3 DNA: TGTGCCAGCAGCCATGTCAAGACAAGCATGAACACTGAAGCTTTCTTT

V gene: TRBV7-2
clone size: few
J gene: TRBJ2-7
D gene: TRBD2
CDR3 protein: CASSSTGRLANEQYF
CDR3 DNA: TGTGCCAGCAGCTCTACCGGGAGACTAGCGAACGAGCAGTACTTC

V gene: TRBV6-2/TRBV6-3
clone size: few
J gene: TRBJ1-5
D gene: .
CDR3 protein: CASSTPQERTYSNQPQHF
CDR3 DNA: TGTGCCAGCTCTACCCCTCAGGAGCGAACTTATAGCAATCAGCCCCAGCATTTT

V gene: TRBV29-1
clone size: few
J gene: TRBJ2-1
D gene: .
CDR3 protein: CSVDRTVTEQFF
CDR3 DNA: TGCAGCGTTGACAGGACAGTTACTGAGCAGTTCTTC

V gene: TRBV29-1
clone size: many
J gene: TRBJ2-1
D gene: TRBD2
CDR3 protein: CSVVAGLADNEQFF
CDR3 DNA: TGCAGCGTTGTCGCGGGACTAGCGGACAATGAGCAGTTCTTC